The TCR beta chain described here comes from a study of blood T cells in healthy people across ages. Study in general: Through template switching, about one barcoded beta molecule was captured per two T cells, as measured in model experiments.

Together with a sample-barcoded 5' primer, a J-beta primer mix was included in a second PCR lasting about 7 to 11 cycles. TCRdb re-analysed the 5' RACE reads in MiXCR, keeping a single row per CDR3 protein. Altogether more than 800,000 distinct CDR3 sequences are present, less than 35% being singletons, with the ten largest covering 17%. This clonotype was seen a few times. Every sample had a minimum of 6.5 million PBMCs isolated. The clonotype comes from a woman of 80 years or more in good health. Sequencing input: blood.

CDR3 sequence: CASSQVGDGGNEQFF. The CDR3 nucleotides are TGCGCCAGCAGCCAAGTGGGGGACGGGGGCAATGAGCAGTTCTTC. The rearrangement links TRBV4-3 to TRBJ2-1; D might be TRBD2 (6 bases). Germline V lookup: CDR1 LGHNA, CDR2 YSLEER. The V and J ends lost 1 base and 6 bases respectively, with 13 bases between them. This CDR3 contains 15 residues.